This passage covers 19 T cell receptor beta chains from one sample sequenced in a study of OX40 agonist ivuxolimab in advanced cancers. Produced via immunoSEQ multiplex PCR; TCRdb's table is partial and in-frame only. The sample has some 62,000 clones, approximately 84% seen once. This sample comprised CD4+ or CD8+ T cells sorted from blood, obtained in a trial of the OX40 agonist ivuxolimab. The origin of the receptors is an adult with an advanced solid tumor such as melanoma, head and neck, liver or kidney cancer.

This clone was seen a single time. CDR3 DNA: TGTGCCAGCAGCTTTTTGATTGGAGGGAACACTGAAGCTTTCTTT. Protein: CASSFLIGGNTEAFF. The chain couples TRBV7-9 to TRBJ1-1; D gene unclear. The CDR3 runs 15 residues. CDR1 is SEHNR, CDR2 FQNEAQ, per germline (reference sequence). V was clipped by 3 bases and J by 1 base, with 12 bases between them.

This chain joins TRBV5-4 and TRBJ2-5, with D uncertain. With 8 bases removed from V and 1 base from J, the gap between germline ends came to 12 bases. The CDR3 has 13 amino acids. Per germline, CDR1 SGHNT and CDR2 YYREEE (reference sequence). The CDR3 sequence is CASNTRSQETQYF. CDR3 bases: TGTGCCAGTAATACCCGGAGCCAAGAGACCCAGTACTTC.

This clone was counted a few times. The DNA of the CDR3 is TGTGCCAGCAGTTACGAGACTTCTAGCTCTGGAAACACCATATATTTT. The encoded protein is CASSYETSSSGNTIYF. The genes are TRBV6-6 and TRBJ1-3, with D uncertain. This CDR3 has 16 residues. The germline V gene encodes CDR1 MNHNY and CDR2 SVGAGI (reference sequence). The germline V and J ends were trimmed by 2 bases and 0 bases, with 11 bases remaining between them.

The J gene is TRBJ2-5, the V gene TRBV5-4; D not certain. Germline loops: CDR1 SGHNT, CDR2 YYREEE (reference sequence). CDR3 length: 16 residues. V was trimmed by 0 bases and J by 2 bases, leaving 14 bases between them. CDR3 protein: CASSLVGWQSQETQYF. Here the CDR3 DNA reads TGTGCCAGCAGCTTGGTAGGGTGGCAGTCTCAAGAGACCCAGTACTTC.

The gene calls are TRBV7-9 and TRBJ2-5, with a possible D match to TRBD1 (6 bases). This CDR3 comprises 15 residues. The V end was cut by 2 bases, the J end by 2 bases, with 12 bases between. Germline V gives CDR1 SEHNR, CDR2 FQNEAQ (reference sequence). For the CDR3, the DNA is TGTGCCAGCAGCTTAAGGCAGGGGTTGCAAGAGACCCAGTACTTC. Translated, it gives CASSLRQGLQETQYF.

The CDR3 region has the DNA TGTGCCAGCAGCTTATACAGGTTTAGCTCCTACAATGAGCAGTTCTTC. It translates to CASSLYRFSSYNEQFF. This sequence joins TRBV7-8 and TRBJ2-1; perhaps TRBD1 as D (5 bases). CDR1 SGHVS and CDR2 FQNEAQ come from the germline V gene. CDR3 size: 16 residues. The V end lost 2 bases, the J end lost 0 bases, and 11 bases lay between the germline ends. The variable domain in full, with the rest retrieved from reference TRBV7-8 and TRBJ2-1, is GAGVSQSPRYKVAKRGQDVALRCDPISGHVSLFWYQQALGQGPEFLTYFQNEAQLDKSGLPSDRFFAERPEGSVSTLKIQRTQQEDSAVYLCASSLYRFSSYNEQFFGPGTRLTVL.

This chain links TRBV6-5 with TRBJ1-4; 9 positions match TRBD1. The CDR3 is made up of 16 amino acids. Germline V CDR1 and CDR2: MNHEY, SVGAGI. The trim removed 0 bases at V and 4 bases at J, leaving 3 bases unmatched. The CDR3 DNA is TGTGCCAGCAGTTACTCGGGACAGGGAGGTAATGAAAAACTGTTTTTT. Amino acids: CASSYSGQGGNEKLFF.

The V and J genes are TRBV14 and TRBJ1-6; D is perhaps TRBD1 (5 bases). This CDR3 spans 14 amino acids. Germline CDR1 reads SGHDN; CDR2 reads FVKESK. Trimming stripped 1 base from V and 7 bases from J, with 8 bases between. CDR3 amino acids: CASSQAGPNSPLHF. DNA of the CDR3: TGTGCCAGCAGCCAAGCGGGGCCCAATTCACCCCTCCACTTT.

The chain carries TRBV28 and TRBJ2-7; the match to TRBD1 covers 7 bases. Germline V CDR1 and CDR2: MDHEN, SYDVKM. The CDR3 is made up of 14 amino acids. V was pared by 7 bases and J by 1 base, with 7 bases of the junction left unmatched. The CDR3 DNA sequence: TGTGCCAGCACCACGTACAGGGGATCCTACGAGCAGTACTTC. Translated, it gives CASTTYRGSYEQYF.

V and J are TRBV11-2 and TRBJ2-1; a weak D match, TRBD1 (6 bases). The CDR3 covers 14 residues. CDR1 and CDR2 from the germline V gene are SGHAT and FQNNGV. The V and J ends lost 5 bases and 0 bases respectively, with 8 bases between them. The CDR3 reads CASSRDNSYNEQFF. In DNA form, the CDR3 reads TGTGCCAGCAGCCGGGACAACTCCTACAATGAGCAGTTCTTC.

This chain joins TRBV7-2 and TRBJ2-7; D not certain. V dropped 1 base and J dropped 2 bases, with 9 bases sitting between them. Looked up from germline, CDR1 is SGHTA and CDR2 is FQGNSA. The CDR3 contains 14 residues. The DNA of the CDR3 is TGTGCCAGCAGCTTAGACCAAGTTACCTACGAGCAGTACTTC. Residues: CASSLDQVTYEQYF. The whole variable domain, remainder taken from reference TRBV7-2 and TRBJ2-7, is GAGVSQSPSNKVTEKGKDVELRCDPISGHTALYWYRQSLGQGLEFLIYFQGNSAPDKSGLPSDRFSAERTGGSVSTLTIQRTQQEDSAVYLCASSLDQVTYEQYFGPGTRLTVT.

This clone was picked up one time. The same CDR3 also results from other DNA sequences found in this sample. DNA of the CDR3: TGTGCCAGCAGTCCTAGCGGGAACACCGGGGAGCTGTTTTTT. Protein product: CASSPSGNTGELFF. The rearrangement joins TRBV7-9 to TRBJ2-2, with TRBD2 identical over 7 bases. Per the germline V gene, CDR1 is SEHNR and CDR2 is FQNEAQ (reference sequence). The trim removed 6 bases at V and 1 base at J, leaving 2 bases unmatched. This CDR3 has 14 residues.

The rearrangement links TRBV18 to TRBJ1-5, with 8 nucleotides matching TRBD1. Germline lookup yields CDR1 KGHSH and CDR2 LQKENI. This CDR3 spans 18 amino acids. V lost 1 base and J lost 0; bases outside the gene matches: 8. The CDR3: CASSPRAGGVGSNQPQHF. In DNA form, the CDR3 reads TGTGCCAGCTCACCACGGGCAGGGGGCGTAGGTAGCAATCAGCCCCAGCATTTT.

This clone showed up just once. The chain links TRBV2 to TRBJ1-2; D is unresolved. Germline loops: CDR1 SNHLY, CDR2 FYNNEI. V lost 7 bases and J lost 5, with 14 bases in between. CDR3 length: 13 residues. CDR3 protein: CASNQQRRYGYTF. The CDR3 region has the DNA TGTGCCAGCAACCAACAGCGGAGGTATGGCTACACCTTC. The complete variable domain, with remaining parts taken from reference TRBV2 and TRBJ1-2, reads EPEVTQTPSHQVTQMGQEVILRCVPISNHLYFYWYRQILGQKVEFLVSFYNNEISEKSEIFDDQFSVERPDGSNFTLKIRSTKLEDSAMYFCASNQQRRYGYTFGSGTRLTVV.

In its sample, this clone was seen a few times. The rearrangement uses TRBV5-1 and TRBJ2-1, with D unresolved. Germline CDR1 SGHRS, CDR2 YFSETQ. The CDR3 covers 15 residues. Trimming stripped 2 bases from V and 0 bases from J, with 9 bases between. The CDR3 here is CASSFGRGSYNEQFF. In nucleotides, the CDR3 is TGCGCCAGCAGCTTTGGTAGAGGCTCCTACAATGAGCAGTTCTTC.

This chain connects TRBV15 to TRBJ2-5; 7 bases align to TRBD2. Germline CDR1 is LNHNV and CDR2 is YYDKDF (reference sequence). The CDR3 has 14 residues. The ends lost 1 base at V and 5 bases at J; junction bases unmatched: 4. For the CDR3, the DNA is TGTGCCACCAGCAGAGTCCGGGACTATGAGACCCAGTACTTC. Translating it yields CATSRVRDYETQYF.

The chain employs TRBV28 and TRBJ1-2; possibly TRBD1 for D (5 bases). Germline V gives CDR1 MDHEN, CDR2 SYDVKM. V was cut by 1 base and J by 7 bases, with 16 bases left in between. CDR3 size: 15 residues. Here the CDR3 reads CASSLSGRDRIGYTF. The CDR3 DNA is TGTGCCAGCAGTTTATCGGGGCGAGACCGAATTGGCTACACCTTC.

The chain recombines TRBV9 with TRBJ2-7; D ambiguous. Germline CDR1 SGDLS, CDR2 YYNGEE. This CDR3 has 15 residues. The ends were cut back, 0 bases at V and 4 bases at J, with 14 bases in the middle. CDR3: CASSVAPSIGYEQYF. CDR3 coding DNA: TGTGCCAGCAGCGTAGCTCCCTCGATAGGGTACGAGCAGTACTTC.

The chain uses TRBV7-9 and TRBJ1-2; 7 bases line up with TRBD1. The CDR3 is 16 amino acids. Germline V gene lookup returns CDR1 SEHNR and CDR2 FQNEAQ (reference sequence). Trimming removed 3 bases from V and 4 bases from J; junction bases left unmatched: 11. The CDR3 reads CASSLTGTEKVYGYTF. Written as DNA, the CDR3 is TGTGCCAGCAGCTTGACCGGGACAGAAAAAGTCTATGGCTACACCTTC.